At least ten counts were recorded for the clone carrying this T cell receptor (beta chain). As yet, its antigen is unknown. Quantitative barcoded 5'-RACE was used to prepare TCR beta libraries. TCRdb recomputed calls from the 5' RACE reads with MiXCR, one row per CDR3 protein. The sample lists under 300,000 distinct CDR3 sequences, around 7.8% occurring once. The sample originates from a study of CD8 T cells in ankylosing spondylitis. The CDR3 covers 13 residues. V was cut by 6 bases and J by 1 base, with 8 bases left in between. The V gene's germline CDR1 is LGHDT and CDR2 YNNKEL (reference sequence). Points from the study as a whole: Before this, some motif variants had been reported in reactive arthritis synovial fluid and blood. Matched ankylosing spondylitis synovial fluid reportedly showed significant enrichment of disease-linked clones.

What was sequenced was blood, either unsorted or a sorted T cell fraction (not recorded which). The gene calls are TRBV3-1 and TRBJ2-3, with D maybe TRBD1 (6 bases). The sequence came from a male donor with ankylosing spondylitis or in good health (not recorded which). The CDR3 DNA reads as TGTGCCAGCAGGGACAGACGCACAGATACGCAGTATTTT. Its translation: CASRDRRTDTQYF.